This T cell receptor (beta chain) appears in the sequencing data of a study of OX40 agonist ivuxolimab in advanced cancers. Study as a whole: Of mixed ages from about 20 to 80 and averaging about 60 years, the group was about 80% male. Three patients got partial responses; one had hepatocellular carcinoma and two had cutaneous melanoma.

CDR3 length equals 18 residues. The germline V and J ends were trimmed by 0 bases and 8 bases, with 23 bases remaining between them. Germline values: CDR1 SSHAT, CDR2 FNYEAQ (reference sequence). The protocol was immunoSEQ multiplex PCR, while the TCRdb copy is restricted to in-frame clones and leaves out a portion. The data contain about 42,000 clones, roughly 86% of them singletons. The input for sequencing was CD4+ or CD8+ T cells sorted from blood, taken in a trial of the OX40 agonist ivuxolimab. The TCR was taken from an adult with an advanced solid tumor such as melanoma, head and neck, liver or kidney cancer. The J gene is TRBJ2-1, the V gene TRBV7-7; a possible D gene is TRBD1 (5 bases). The CDR3 protein is CASSLAPPGSKDTDEQFF. As DNA, the CDR3 is TGTGCCAGCAGCTTAGCTCCACCAGGGTCTAAGGATACAGATGAGCAGTTCTTC.